The T cell receptor (beta chain) described here comes from a study of blood T cell repertoires in COVID-19. Study context: The United States, Italy and Spain were the sources of the acute and convalescent COVID-19 samples. The analysed material was cDNA or gDNA that came from T cells, B-cell-depleted T cells, or PBMCs.

In the study's own analysis: Reference gene primer amplification in the assay estimated nucleated cell counts. The protocol was immunoSEQ multiplex PCR, while the TCRdb copy is restricted to in-frame clones and leaves out a portion. V and J calls and clone size come straight from that table; D and trimming were deduced from the DNA. The sample shows 200,000 to 300,000 clones, about 91% of them seen only once. CDR3 length: 14 amino acids. Germline V CDR1 and CDR2: LGHDT, YNNKEL (reference sequence). Losses at the gene ends were 9 bases for V and 4 bases for J; bases not matched to a gene: 10. The sequence came from a woman in her thirties or forties with acute COVID-19. The sequenced sample was PBMCs or T cells enriched from blood (not recorded which). This chain uses TRBV3-1 (or the pseudogene TRBV3-2) with TRBJ1-2; 8 bases agree with TRBD1. The CDR3 loop is CASSTQGAAYGYTF. The CDR3 DNA follows: TGTGCCAGTTCAACTCAGGGGGCGGCCTATGGCTACACCTTC.